This is a list of T cell receptor beta chains from one sample in a study of T-cell memory formation after mild COVID-19. TCRdb redid the calling of the 5' RACE reads with MiXCR, one entry per CDR3 protein. The repertoire holds more than 300,000 distinct CDR3 sequences, with approximately 13% as singletons. Sequencing was performed on PBMCs or a T cell subset sorted from them (not recorded which). These receptor sequences come from a man in his late teens or twenties who had mild COVID-19 (a few samples of this study predate the infection). Cell type and time point are not known. The CDR3 runs from the conserved cysteine through the conserved F or W. A D gene is named only where the DNA matches it firmly. Clone size is stated in some rows and not others, as once, few, many or a class when expanded.

j_call d_call v_call clone_size cdr3_nt cdr3_aa
TRBJ2-1 - TRBV6-5 once TGTGCCAGCCGAAGGACGCGTTCGGGGGATTCCTACAATGAGCAGTTCTTC CASRRTRSGDSYNEQFF
TRBJ2-3 - TRBV5-1 few TGCGCCAGCAGCTTGGGAGGAACGGAGTTGATGGATACGCAGTATTTT CASSLGGTELMDTQYF
TRBJ1-6 - TRBV7-8 - TGTGCCAGCAGCTCTAGCGGGGTGTACAATTCACCCCTCCACTTT CASSSSGVYNSPLHF
TRBJ2-1 - TRBV24-1 - TGTGCCACCAGTGATGTCAGGGTGAAGCTGAATGAGCAGTTCTTC CATSDVRVKLNEQFF
TRBJ2-3 - TRBV29-1 few TGCAGCGTTGATTGGGGGACCTACACAGATACGCAGTATTTT CSVDWGTYTDTQYF
TRBJ2-4 TRBD1 TRBV13 - TGTGCCAGCAGCTTACAGGGGGCGAACATTCAGTACTTC CASSLQGANIQYF
TRBJ2-3 - TRBV18 - TGTGCCAGCTCACCACGAGGAAGGACGCAGTATTTT CASSPRGRTQYF
TRBJ2-5 TRBD2 TRBV7-9 - TGTGCCAGCAGCCCGATGGGGACTACACAAGAGACCCAGTACTTC CASSPMGTTQETQYF
TRBJ1-5 - TRBV5-1 - TGCGCCAGCAGCGGGGACTCAGGGCAGCCCCAGCATTTT CASSGDSGQPQHF
TRBJ2-3 TRBD2 TRBV7-3 many TGCGCCAGCAGCTCAAGCGGGGGAACAGATACGCAGTATTTT CASSSSGGTDTQYF
TRBJ2-2 TRBD1 TRBV5-1 - TGCGCCAGCAGCCCTAGGACAGGGGAGGCCGGGGAGCTGTTTTTT CASSPRTGEAGELFF
TRBJ1-2 - TRBV4-1 - TGCGCCAGCAGCCAAGATCACCGGGGGCCTTACTATGGCTACACCTTC CASSQDHRGPYYGYTF
TRBJ1-2 - TRBV12-3/TRBV12-4 many TGTGCCAGCAGGTCCACAGGCCTGTACAATGGCTACACCTTC CASRSTGLYNGYTF
TRBJ2-5 - TRBV25-1 - TGTGCCAGCAGTCAATTGGAGAACAGACACCAAGAGACCCAGTACTTC CASSQLENRHQETQYF
TRBJ2-3 TRBD2 TRBV7-2 once TGTGCCAGCAGCACAAGGGGACTAGCGGGGGCAGATACGCAGTATTTT CASSTRGLAGADTQYF
TRBJ1-2 - TRBV7-8 - TGTGCCAGCAGCTTCGACAGCCTCATGCACACCTTC CASSFDSLMHTF
TRBJ2-7 TRBD2 TRBV29-1 few TGCAGCGTTGTGGGGGGGATCTCTGACGAGCAGTACTTC CSVVGGISDEQYF
TRBJ2-7 - TRBV14 few TGTGCCAGCAGCCAAACAGGCCGGGAAACCTACGAGCAGTACTTC CASSQTGRETYEQYF
TRBJ2-3 TRBD2 TRBV12-3/TRBV12-4 many TGTGCCAGCAGTTCCCTTAGCGGGGGGCCCACAGATACGCAGTATTTT CASSSLSGGPTDTQYF
TRBJ1-6 - TRBV7-6 - TGTGCCAGCAGCTTCGGGGCAGCTAATTCACCCCTCCACTTT CASSFGAANSPLHF
TRBJ2-7 - TRBV19 - TGTGCCAGTAGCACTTGGCTGCCAGGGAGCTCCTACGAGCAGTACTTC CASSTWLPGSSYEQYF
TRBJ2-1 TRBD2 TRBV10-3 many TGTGCCATCAGTGCGGGGACTAGCGAGGTCACGGAGCAGTTCTTC CAISAGTSEVTEQFF
TRBJ2-5 - TRBV29-1 - TGCAGCTCGGGGGACACCACAGAGACCCAGTACTTC CSSGDTTETQYF
TRBJ2-3 - TRBV4-2 few TGTGCCAGCAGCCAACGGGAAGGGAGTGCAGGAGGGGATACGCAGTATTTT CASSQREGSAGGDTQYF
TRBJ1-2 - TRBV4-1 - TGCGCCAGCAGCCAAGAGGTTGGACCAGCTACTTATGGCTACACCTTC CASSQEVGPATYGYTF
TRBJ2-6 - TRBV18 few TGTGCCAGCTCTCCGGACCAATCTGGGGCCAACGTCCTGACTTTC CASSPDQSGANVLTF
TRBJ1-1 - TRBV20-1 few TGCAGTGCTAGAGATCGTCTCCAGAACACTGAAGCTTTCTTT CSARDRLQNTEAFF
TRBJ2-1 - TRBV30 - TGTGCCTGGAGTGTAGGGCCGGGGAAGCAGTTCTTC CAWSVGPGKQFF
TRBJ2-7 - TRBV4-2 - TGTGCCAGCAGCCAAGATTCGGGGGGCAGGTACGAGCAGTACTTC CASSQDSGGRYEQYF
TRBJ2-5 - TRBV21-1 - TGTGCCACCTCGGCCCGCCAAGAGACCCAGTACTTC CATSARQETQYF
TRBJ1-2 TRBD1 TRBV6-5 many TGTGCCAGCAGTTACCCCGCGACAGGGGATGGGGGCTACACCTTC CASSYPATGDGGYTF
TRBJ2-1 - TRBV12-3/TRBV12-4 - TGTGCCAGCAGTTTTCGGCAGGACAATGAGCAGTTCTTC CASSFRQDNEQFF
TRBJ1-6 - TRBV5-1 - TGCGCCAGCAGCTGGGGGGGCTCACCCCTCCACTTT CASSWGGSPLHF
TRBJ2-7 - TRBV27 - TGTGCCAGCAGCCCCCCGGGACGGACCTTCGAGCAGTACTTC CASSPPGRTFEQYF
TRBJ1-1 TRBD1 TRBV6-5 - TGTGCCAGCAGTTACGACAGGGCCTTTAGCACTGAAGCTTTCTTT CASSYDRAFSTEAFF
TRBJ2-1 - TRBV5-1 few TGCGCCAGCAGCTTGGAGAGGCACAATGAGCAGTTCTTC CASSLERHNEQFF
TRBJ2-1 TRBD1 TRBV5-1 few TGCGCCAGCAGCTCGATCGAGACAGGGGGGAATGAGCAGTTCTTC CASSSIETGGNEQFF
TRBJ2-4 - TRBV9 - TGTGCCAGCAGCGTAGGCCTTCGGGACCCGATTCAGTACTTC CASSVGLRDPIQYF
TRBJ2-7 TRBD1 TRBV10-3 few TGTGCCACCGCGCCCGGACAGGGGACCTACGAGCAGTACTTC CATAPGQGTYEQYF
TRBJ2-3 - TRBV9 - TGTGCCAGCAGTCTAGGGGGGGCCTTAAGCACGTATACGCAGTATTTT CASSLGGALSTYTQYF
TRBJ2-7 TRBD1 TRBV4-3 few TGCGCCAGCAGCCAAGCGCGACAGGGGTACGAGCAGTACTTC CASSQARQGYEQYF
TRBJ2-7 - TRBV5-5 - TGTGCCAGCAGCTTGGATCGCGGCACTTCCTACGAGCAGTACTTC CASSLDRGTSYEQYF
TRBJ1-2 - TRBV7-2 few TGTGCCAGCAGCTCCCCGACGGGGGTGGGCTATGGCTACACCTTC CASSSPTGVGYGYTF